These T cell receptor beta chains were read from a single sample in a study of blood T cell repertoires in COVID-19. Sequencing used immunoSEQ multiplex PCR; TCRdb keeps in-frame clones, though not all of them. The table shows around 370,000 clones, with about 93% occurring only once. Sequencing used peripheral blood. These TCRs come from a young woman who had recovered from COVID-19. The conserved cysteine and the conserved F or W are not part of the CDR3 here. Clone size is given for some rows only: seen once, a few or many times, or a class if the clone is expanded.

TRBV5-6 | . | ASTPRAGGTNTGELF
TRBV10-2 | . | ASSEFGGLTSTDTQY
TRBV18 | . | ASSPVDRGIGGYT
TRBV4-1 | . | ASSQVPGQGFGANEKLF
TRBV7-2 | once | ASSRTGVVTDTQY
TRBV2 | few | ASSGDRTNSPLH
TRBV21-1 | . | ASSKGAGGPALFFHEQF
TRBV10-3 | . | AIRPGGSTNTEAF
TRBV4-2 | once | ASSQEWGLAGMGTQY
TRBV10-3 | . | AIRTPQGTNYGYT
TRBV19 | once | ASSGRAGQETQY
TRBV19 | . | ASSIDLRGKNSPLH
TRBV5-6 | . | ASSPSPDSGSPNEQF
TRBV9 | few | ASSVSGRADYTGELF
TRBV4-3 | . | ASSQGLAEGFSQF
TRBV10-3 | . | AITFSLADAQY
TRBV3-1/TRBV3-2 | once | ASSQDLTTGGMTGELF
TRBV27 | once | ASRLQVNQPQH
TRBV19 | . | ASAPDRGLGWYGYT
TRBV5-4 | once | ASSSSPTGGYYGYT
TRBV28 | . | ASGIAGGSWTGELF
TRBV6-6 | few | ASSPGTGPMPTGELF
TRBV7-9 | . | ASSSGQTTGELF
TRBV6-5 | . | ASRQGIAGYNEQF
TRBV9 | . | ASSVLAGETYNEQF
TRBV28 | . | ASSSRIAGNSDTQY
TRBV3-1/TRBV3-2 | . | ASSLRTSGNEQF
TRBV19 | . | ASSETGRISNEKLF
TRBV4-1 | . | ASSPSAGAETQY
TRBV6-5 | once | ASSPTFNSPLH
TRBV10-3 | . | AISERVAAGNEQF
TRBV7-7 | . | ASSPNQRDEQF
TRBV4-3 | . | ASSQGDRGNTEAF
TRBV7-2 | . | ASSFDRGRESPLH
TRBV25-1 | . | ASRYSGGAAF
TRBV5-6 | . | ASSFLDNSYNEQF
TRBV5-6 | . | ASSVLGQGDTGELF
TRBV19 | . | AGRLRTVETHLECTIY
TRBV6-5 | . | AGLRRGITNYGYT
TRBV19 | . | ASKPGQGGLRGAF
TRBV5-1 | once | ASSLGQSYGYT
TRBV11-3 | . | ASGAGVGYETQY
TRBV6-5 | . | ASSRTGRHGYT
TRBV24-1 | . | ATSREGNTEAF
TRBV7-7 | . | ASSFGQDHSSFGNTIY
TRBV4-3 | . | ASSQGGRSFNEQF
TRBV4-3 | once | ASSQDAGPSNYGYT
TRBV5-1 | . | ASSLGTSNSPLH
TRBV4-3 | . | ASSQGLAATNEKLF
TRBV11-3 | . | ASSLVASGSINEQF